This TCR beta chain appears in the sequencing data of a study of blood T cells in healthy people across ages. The study, taken as a whole, reports: With naive T cell percentage, TCR beta diversity showed a strong correlation.

With V trimmed by 6 bases and J by 5 bases, 6 bases remained unmatched. Germline values: CDR1 MDHEN, CDR2 SYDVKM. The CDR3 sequence is 13 residues long. This clonotype showed up just a few times. The antigen is not known. A sample-barcoded 5' primer and a J-beta primer mix were used in a second PCR of about 7 to 12 cycles. TCRdb redid the calling of the 5' RACE reads with MiXCR, one entry per CDR3 protein. The sample contains 980,000 or so distinct CDR3 sequences, roughly 52% of which appear only once. J is TRBJ2-5 and V is TRBV28; 7 bases line up with TRBD2. Sequencing was done on a sample of blood. This clonotype was sampled from a man younger than 45 in good health. CDR3 loop: CASRLLGGETQYF. CDR3 bases: TGTGCCAGCAGGTTGCTGGGGGGGGAGACCCAGTACTTC.